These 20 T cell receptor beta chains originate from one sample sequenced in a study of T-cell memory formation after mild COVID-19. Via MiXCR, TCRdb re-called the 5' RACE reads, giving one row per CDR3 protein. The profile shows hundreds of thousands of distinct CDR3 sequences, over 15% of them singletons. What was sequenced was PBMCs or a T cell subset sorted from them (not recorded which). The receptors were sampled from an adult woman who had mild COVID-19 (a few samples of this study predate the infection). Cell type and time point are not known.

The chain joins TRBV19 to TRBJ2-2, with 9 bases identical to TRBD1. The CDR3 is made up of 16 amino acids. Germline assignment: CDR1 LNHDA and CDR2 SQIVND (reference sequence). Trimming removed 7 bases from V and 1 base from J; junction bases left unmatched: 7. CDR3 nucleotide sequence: TGTGCCAGTACCAACCGGACAGGGGAGAACACCGGGGAGCTGTTTTTT. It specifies CASTNRTGENTGELFF.

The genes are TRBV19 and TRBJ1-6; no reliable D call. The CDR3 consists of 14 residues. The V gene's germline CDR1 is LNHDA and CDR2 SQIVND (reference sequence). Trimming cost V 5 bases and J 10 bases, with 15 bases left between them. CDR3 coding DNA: TGTGCCAGTAGTCAACGGGCGGGAAACTCACCCCTCCACTTT. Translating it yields CASSQRAGNSPLHF.

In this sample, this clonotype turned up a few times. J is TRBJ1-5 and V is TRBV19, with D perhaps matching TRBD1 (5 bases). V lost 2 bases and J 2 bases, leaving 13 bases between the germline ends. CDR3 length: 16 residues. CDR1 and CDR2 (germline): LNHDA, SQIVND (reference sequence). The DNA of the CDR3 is TGTGCCAGTAGTATATCTTCAGGGAGTCGCAATCAGCCCCAGCATTTT. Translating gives CASSISSGSRNQPQHF.

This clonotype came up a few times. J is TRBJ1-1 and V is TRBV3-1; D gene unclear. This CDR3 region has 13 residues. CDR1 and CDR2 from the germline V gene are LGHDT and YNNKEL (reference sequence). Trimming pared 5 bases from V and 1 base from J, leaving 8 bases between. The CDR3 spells CASSSVGNTEAFF. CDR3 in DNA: TGTGCCAGCAGCTCCGTCGGGAACACTGAAGCTTTCTTT.

The CDR3 bases are TGTGCCAGCAGCAGAACGGGACTAGCGGGGGGGCCCGGAGATACGCAGTATTTT. This codes for CASSRTGLAGGPGDTQYF. The chain uses TRBV3-1 and TRBJ2-3; TRBD2 agrees at 16 bases. V dropped 5 bases and J dropped 5; count of bases not matched to a gene: 10. The CDR3 totals 18 residues. Germline-derived CDR1 and CDR2 are LGHDT and YNNKEL (reference sequence).

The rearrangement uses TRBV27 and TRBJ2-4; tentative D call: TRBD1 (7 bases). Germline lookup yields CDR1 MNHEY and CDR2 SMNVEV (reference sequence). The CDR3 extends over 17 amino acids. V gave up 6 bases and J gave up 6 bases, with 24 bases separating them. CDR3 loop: CASRFQGGWAGGNIQYF. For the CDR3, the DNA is TGTGCCAGCAGATTCCAGGGAGGTTGGGCAGGGGGAAACATTCAGTACTTC.

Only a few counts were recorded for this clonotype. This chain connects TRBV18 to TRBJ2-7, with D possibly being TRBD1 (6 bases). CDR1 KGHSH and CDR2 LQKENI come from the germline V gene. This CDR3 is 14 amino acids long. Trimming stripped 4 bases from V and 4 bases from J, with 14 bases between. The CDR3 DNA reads TGTGCCAGCTCACTACAGACAGGATGGTACGAGCAGTACTTC. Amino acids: CASSLQTGWYEQYF.

The CDR3 nucleotides are TGTGCCAGCCGCCGTCCGGGTGGGAATGAGCAGTTCTTC. Residues: CASRRPGGNEQFF. This rearrangement joins TRBV12-3 or TRBV12-4 to TRBJ2-1; D call uncertain. V shed 8 bases and J shed 7 bases, with 15 bases lying between them. CDR3 length: 13 amino acids.

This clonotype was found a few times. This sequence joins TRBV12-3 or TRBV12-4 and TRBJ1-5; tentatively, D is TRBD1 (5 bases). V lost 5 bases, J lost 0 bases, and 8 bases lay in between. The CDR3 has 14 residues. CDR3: CASSTRGSNQPQHF. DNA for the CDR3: TGTGCCAGCAGTACTAGGGGTAGCAATCAGCCCCAGCATTTT.

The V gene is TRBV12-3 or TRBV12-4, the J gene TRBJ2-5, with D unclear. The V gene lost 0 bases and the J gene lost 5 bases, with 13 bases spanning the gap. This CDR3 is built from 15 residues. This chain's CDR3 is CASSLAPVVPETQYF. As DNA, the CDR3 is TGTGCCAGCAGTTTAGCCCCCGTTGTACCCGAGACCCAGTACTTC.

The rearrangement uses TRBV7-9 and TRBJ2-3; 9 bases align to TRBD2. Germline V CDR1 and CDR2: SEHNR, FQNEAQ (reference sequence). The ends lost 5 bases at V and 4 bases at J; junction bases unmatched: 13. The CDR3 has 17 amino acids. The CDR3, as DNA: TGTGCCAGCAGCCCCTCGGCTAGCGGGGTAGGGTCAGATACGCAGTATTTT. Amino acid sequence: CASSPSASGVGSDTQYF. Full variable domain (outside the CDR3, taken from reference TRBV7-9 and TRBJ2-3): DTGVSQNPRHKITKRGQNVTFRCDPISEHNRLYWYRQTLGQGPEFLTYFQNEAQLEKSRLLSDRFSAERPKGSFSTLEIQRTEQGDSAMYLCASSPSASGVGSDTQYFGPGTRLTVL.

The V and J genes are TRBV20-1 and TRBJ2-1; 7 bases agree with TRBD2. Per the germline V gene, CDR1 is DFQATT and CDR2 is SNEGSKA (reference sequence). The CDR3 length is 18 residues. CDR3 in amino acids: CTPNMAGDPGSCYNEQFF. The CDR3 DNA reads TGCACCCCAAATATGGCGGGAGACCCCGGGTCGTGCTACAATGAGCAGTTCTTC.

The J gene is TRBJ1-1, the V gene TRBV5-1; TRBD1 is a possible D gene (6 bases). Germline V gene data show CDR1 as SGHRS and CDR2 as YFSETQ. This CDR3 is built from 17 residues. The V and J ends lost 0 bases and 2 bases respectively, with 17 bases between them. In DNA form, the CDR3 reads TGCGCCAGCAGCTTGGCCGGGCTGGGGGGGCCAAACACTGAAGCTTTCTTT. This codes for CASSLAGLGGPNTEAFF.

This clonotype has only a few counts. The CDR3 nucleotides read TGTGCCAGCAGTGAAAACAGACCTACGAGAGAGCAGTACTTC. Translating it yields CASSENRPTREQYF. This chain links TRBV6-1 with TRBJ2-7; D uncertain. Germline V gene lookup returns CDR1 MNHNS and CDR2 SASEGT. The CDR3 runs to 14 residues. Trimming shortened V by 2 bases and J by 7 bases, and 15 bases separated the two germline ends.

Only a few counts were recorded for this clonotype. In nucleotides, the CDR3 is TGCGCCAGCAGCCAAGATCGCGCAAGTCGCGGCTACACCTTC. Its translation: CASSQDRASRGYTF. This chain connects TRBV4-1 to TRBJ1-2; D uncertain. Germline CDR1 and CDR2: MGHRA and YSYEKL. This CDR3 contains 14 residues. V gave up 0 bases and J gave up 8 bases, with 13 bases separating them.

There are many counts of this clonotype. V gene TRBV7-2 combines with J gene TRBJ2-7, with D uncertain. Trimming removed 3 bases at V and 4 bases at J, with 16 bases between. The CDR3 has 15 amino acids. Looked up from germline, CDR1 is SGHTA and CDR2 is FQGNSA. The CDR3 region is CASSFANSGPYEQYF. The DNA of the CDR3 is TGTGCCAGCAGCTTCGCTAATTCAGGACCTTACGAGCAGTACTTC.

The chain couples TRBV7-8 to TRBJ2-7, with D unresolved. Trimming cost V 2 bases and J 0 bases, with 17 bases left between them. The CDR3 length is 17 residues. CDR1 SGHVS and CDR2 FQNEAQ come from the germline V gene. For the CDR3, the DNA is TGTGCCAGCAGCTTAAAAGTCGGTGCCAGTTACTCCTACGAGCAGTACTTC. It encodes CASSLKVGASYSYEQYF.

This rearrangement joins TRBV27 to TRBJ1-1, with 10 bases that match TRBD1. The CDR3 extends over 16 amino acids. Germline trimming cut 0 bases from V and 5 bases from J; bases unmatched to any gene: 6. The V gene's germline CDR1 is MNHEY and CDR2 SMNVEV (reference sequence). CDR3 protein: CASSLSGTGAGTEAFF. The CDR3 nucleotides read TGTGCCAGCAGTTTATCGGGGACAGGGGCCGGGACTGAAGCTTTCTTT.

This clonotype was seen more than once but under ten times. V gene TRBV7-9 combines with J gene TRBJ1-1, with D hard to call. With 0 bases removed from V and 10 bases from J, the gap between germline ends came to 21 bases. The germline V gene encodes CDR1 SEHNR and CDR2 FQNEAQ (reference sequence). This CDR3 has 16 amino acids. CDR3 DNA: TGTGCCAGCAGCTTAGCGCTAGCGCGTCCGCGGTTTAGAGCTTTCTTT. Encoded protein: CASSLALARPRFRAFF.

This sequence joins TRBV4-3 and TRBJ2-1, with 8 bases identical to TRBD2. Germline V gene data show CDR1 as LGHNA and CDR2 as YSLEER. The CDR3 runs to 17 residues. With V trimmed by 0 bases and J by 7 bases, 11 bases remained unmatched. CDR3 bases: TGCGCCAGCAGCCAAGATCTGGGAGCGGGAGCAGGGAATGAGCAGTTCTTC. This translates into CASSQDLGAGAGNEQFF.